The 24 T cell receptor beta chains given below trace back to one sample, sequenced in a study of vaccination and CD4 T cells after COVID-19. The Oncomine TCR Beta short-read assay generated sequence data from the DNA of cultured CD4+ T cells. One entry per CDR3 protein results from TCRdb running MiXCR on the PCR reads. The repertoire includes some 17,000 distinct CDR3 sequences, 43% of them detected once, and approximately 7% sits in the top ten. Treatment defined: roughly 10-day PBMC culture with coronavirus spike peptide pools or control peptides (ViraFEST assay). These TCRs' antigens remain unknown. The sample was CD4+ T cells from blood, cultured in vitro, taken after SARS-CoV-2 vaccination. These TCRs come from a human donor who had recovered from COVID-19.

This chain uses TRBV5-4 with TRBJ2-3; 9 bases match TRBD1. With 4 bases clipped from V and 5 bases from J, the junction kept 11 bases outside the gene matches. The CDR3 spans 16 residues. Germline CDR1 SGHNT, CDR2 YYREEE (reference sequence). The DNA for the CDR3 is TGTGCCAGCAGCCCACAGGGGGCACTAGCAAGAGATACGCAGTATTTT. Translating it yields CASSPQGALARDTQYF. Full variable domain (outside the CDR3, taken from reference TRBV5-4 and TRBJ2-3): ETGVTQSPTHLIKTRGQQVTLRCSSQSGHNTVSWYQQALGQGPQFIFQYYREEENGRGNFPPRFSGLQFPNYSSELNVNALELDDSALYLCASSPQGALARDTQYFGPGTRLTVL.

This chain joins TRBV27 and TRBJ2-3, with TRBD2 matching over 11 bases. Germline V lookup: CDR1 MNHEY, CDR2 SMNVEV (reference sequence). The CDR3 is made up of 13 amino acids. The V and J ends lost 6 bases and 4 bases, in that order; junction bases with no gene match: 0. The CDR3 loop is CASRLAGADTQYF. DNA for the CDR3: TGTGCCAGCAGACTAGCGGGAGCAGATACGCAGTATTTT.

By proportion, this clonotype is medium-sized. This chain connects TRBV27 to TRBJ1-1; TRBD1 matches 7 bases. Germline CDR1 reads MNHEY; CDR2 reads SMNVEV (reference sequence). The J segment lost 3 bases and the V segment lost 5 bases, leaving 6 bases of the junction unmatched. CDR3 length: 14 amino acids. In DNA, the CDR3 is TGTGCCAGCAGTGGACAGGCGAGACACACTGAAGCTTTCTTT. It encodes CASSGQARHTEAFF.

The chain uses TRBV7-2 and TRBJ2-4, with TRBD1 matching 7 bases. In germline, CDR1 is SGHTA, CDR2 FQGNSA. V shed 1 base and J 6 bases; nucleotides not matched to a gene: 3. The CDR3 spans 14 residues. CDR3 nucleotides: TGTGCCAGCAGCTTAGATGGGACAGCAAACATTCAGTACTTC. It is translated as CASSLDGTANIQYF.

V gene TRBV5-1 combines with J gene TRBJ2-7; D possibly uses TRBD1 or TRBD2 (5 bases each). V was trimmed by 4 bases and J by 9 bases, leaving 26 bases between them. Germline-derived CDR1 and CDR2 are SGHRS and YFSETQ. The CDR3 has 16 amino acids. As DNA, the CDR3 is TGCGCCAGCAGCGGGGGACGGGCACGTTCCCTTAGGGGGCAGTACTTC. Its translation: CASSGGRARSLRGQYF.

The chain links TRBV20-1 to TRBJ2-1; the match to TRBD2 covers 9 bases. J lost 7 bases, V lost 3 bases, and 10 bases had no gene match. CDR1 is DFQATT, CDR2 SNEGSKA, per germline (reference sequence). The CDR3 runs 15 residues. This chain's CDR3 is CSASSAGGPLNEQFF. CDR3 sequence (DNA): TGCAGTGCTAGTTCCGCGGGAGGGCCTCTAAATGAGCAGTTCTTC.

This chain links TRBV7-9 with TRBJ2-1; D is unresolved. CDR1 is SEHNR and CDR2 is FQNEAQ in the germline V gene (reference sequence). The CDR3 runs to 15 residues. V was trimmed by 6 bases and J by 0 bases, leaving 12 bases between them. The CDR3 DNA reads as TGTGCCAGCAGTCCAAGAGTCGGCTCCTACAATGAGCAGTTCTTC. Translating it yields CASSPRVGSYNEQFF.

This sequence joins TRBV6-4 and TRBJ2-2, with D possibly TRBD2 on 5 matching bases. V was trimmed by 3 bases and J by 3 bases, leaving 5 bases between them. This CDR3 spans 13 amino acids. The V gene's germline CDR1 is MRHNA and CDR2 SNTAGT. The CDR3 bases are TGTGCCAGCAGTGAGCGGGACACCGGGGAGCTGTTTTTT. It encodes CASSERDTGELFF.

This chain links TRBV19 with TRBJ1-2; 7 bases map to TRBD1. Germline V CDR1 and CDR2: LNHDA, SQIVND (reference sequence). This CDR3 comprises 14 residues. V was pared by 7 bases and J by 8 bases, with 13 bases of the junction left unmatched. The CDR3 DNA reads TGTGCCAGTACTCCGAGGACAGGAGTCAACGGCTACACCTTC. This gives the protein CASTPRTGVNGYTF.

The chain has TRBV7-8 and TRBJ1-3; D call uncertain. The CDR3 contains 15 residues. V lost 2 bases, J lost 2 bases, and 10 bases lay in between. CDR1 is SGHVS, CDR2 FQNEAQ, per germline. In DNA, the CDR3 is TGTGCCAGCAGCTTACCGACAAGTACTGGAAACACCATATATTTT. Translation gives CASSLPTSTGNTIYF.

The V gene is TRBV19, the J gene TRBJ1-5; D remains unclear. The CDR3 consists of 12 residues. Germline CDR1 LNHDA, CDR2 SQIVND (reference sequence). V was clipped by 5 bases and J by 6 bases, with 8 bases between them. The CDR3 is CASSPQIQPQHF. The CDR3, as DNA: TGTGCCAGTAGTCCGCAGATTCAGCCCCAGCATTTT.

A single count supports this clonotype. The gene calls are TRBV10-3 and TRBJ2-2; 16 bases map to TRBD2. Germline V gene data show CDR1 as ENHRY and CDR2 as SYGVKD. V lost 8 bases, J lost 5 bases, and 5 bases stayed unmatched. This CDR3 contains 16 residues. The CDR3 loop is CAISGTSGRVTGELFF. The DNA of the CDR3 is TGTGCCATCTCCGGGACTAGCGGGAGGGTTACCGGGGAGCTGTTTTTT.

V usage is TRBV20-1 and J usage is TRBJ2-2, with D tentatively TRBD1 or TRBD2 (5 bases each). V was pared by 6 bases and J by 0 bases, with 11 bases between. Germline V CDR1 and CDR2: DFQATT, SNEGSKA (reference sequence). The CDR3 runs 14 residues. The CDR3 protein is CSATGTANTGELFF. In DNA, the CDR3 is TGCAGTGCCACCGGGACGGCGAACACCGGGGAGCTGTTTTTT.

This chain joins TRBV28 and TRBJ2-2; D remains ambiguous. Trimming removed 4 bases from V and 7 bases from J, with 10 bases in between. Germline V gene sequence: CDR1 MDHEN, CDR2 SYDVKM. The CDR3 covers 13 residues. The CDR3 protein is CASSWPGNGELFF. CDR3 nucleotides: TGTGCCAGCAGTTGGCCGGGTAACGGGGAGCTGTTTTTT.

This clonotype was detected once. J is TRBJ2-1 and V is TRBV20-1; TRBD1 agrees at 7 bases. CDR1 and CDR2 from the germline V gene are DFQATT and SNEGSKA (reference sequence). This CDR3 region has 14 residues. With 3 bases clipped from V and 4 bases from J, the junction kept 6 bases outside the gene matches. CDR3 in amino acids: CSASPGTAYNEQFF. CDR3 in DNA: TGCAGTGCTAGTCCCGGGACAGCATACAATGAGCAGTTCTTC.

The V call is TRBV5-6, the J call TRBJ2-2; the D gene is possibly TRBD1 (5 bases). From germline, CDR1 is SGHDT and CDR2 YYEEEE. The CDR3 has 15 residues. Trimming shortened V by 5 bases and J by 4 bases, and 15 bases separated the two germline ends. The CDR3 here is CASRKGAVPTGELFF. CDR3 DNA sequence: TGTGCCAGCAGAAAAGGGGCAGTACCCACCGGGGAGCTGTTTTTT.

V is TRBV7-9 and J is TRBJ2-1; 9 nucleotides match TRBD2. This CDR3 has 17 amino acids. V lost 1 base, J lost 2 bases, and 6 bases stayed unmatched. Germline-derived CDR1 and CDR2 are SEHNR and FQNEAQ (reference sequence). The CDR3 is CASSLGLAGPTYNEQFF. Here the CDR3 DNA reads TGTGCCAGCAGCTTAGGGCTAGCGGGACCTACCTACAATGAGCAGTTCTTC.

This clonotype came up a few times. V usage is TRBV6-1 and J usage is TRBJ1-2; maybe TRBD1 (5 bases). This CDR3 is 13 amino acids long. Trimming removed 5 bases from V and 5 bases from J, with 12 bases in between. Germline assignment: CDR1 MNHNS and CDR2 SASEGT. The CDR3 DNA sequence: TGTGCCAGCAGTCCGATGGGGCTGTATGGCTACACCTTC. It specifies CASSPMGLYGYTF.

The chain has TRBV27 and TRBJ1-1, with a weak D call TRBD1 (6 bases). V gave up 6 bases and J gave up 5 bases, with 19 bases separating them. Germline lookup yields CDR1 MNHEY and CDR2 SMNVEV (reference sequence). The CDR3 spans 15 residues. CDR3: CASSLSNGGATEAFF. CDR3 bases: TGTGCCAGCAGCCTCTCCAATGGGGGGGCAACTGAAGCTTTCTTT.

The rearrangement uses TRBV2 and TRBJ2-1; the match to TRBD2 covers 11 bases. Trimming cost V 7 bases and J 0 bases; bases outside gene matches: 5. This CDR3 comprises 16 residues. From germline, CDR1 is SNHLY and CDR2 FYNNEI. In DNA, the CDR3 is TGTGCCAGCACCGGGACTAGCGGTGTCTCCTACAATGAGCAGTTCTTC. It specifies CASTGTSGVSYNEQFF.

About this clonotype itself: With a much larger clone just one base away, this may be a read error. This chain uses TRBV6-2 or TRBV6-3 with TRBJ2-6, with no clear D. Germline CDR1 reads MNHEY; CDR2 reads SVGEGT. The CDR3 is made up of 13 amino acids. CDR3 bases: TGTGCCAGCAGTTTATCTGGGACCAACGTCCTGACTTTC. Translating it yields CASSLSGTNVLTF.

J is TRBJ2-6 and V is TRBV4-3, with TRBD2 matching over 9 bases. CDR3 length: 16 amino acids. Germline loops: CDR1 LGHNA, CDR2 YSLEER. J gave up 4 bases and V 3 bases, and 4 bases lay outside the gene matches. CDR3 amino acids: CASSQGLASGANVLTF. CDR3 sequence (DNA): TGCGCCAGCAGCCAGGGACTAGCCTCCGGGGCCAACGTCCTGACTTTC.

V and J are TRBV2 and TRBJ1-2; perhaps TRBD1 as D (5 bases). The CDR3 extends over 15 amino acids. Between the trimmed V and J ends, which lost 3 bases and 7 bases, there was a span of 18 bases. CDR1 is SNHLY and CDR2 is FYNNEI in the germline V gene. As DNA, the CDR3 is TGTGCCAGCAGTGAGGTACAGGTAGAAGTAGGTGGCTACACCTTC. Translation gives CASSEVQVEVGGYTF.

This clonotype was seen a handful of times. CDR3 DNA: TGTGCCAGCAGCTACGGGACAGCTAACTATGGCTACACCTTC. Its protein product is CASSYGTANYGYTF. The genes are TRBV7-2 and TRBJ1-2, with TRBD1 matching over 7 bases. After removal of 4 bases from V and 0 bases from J, the junction contained 2 bases not matched to a gene. CDR3 length: 14 amino acids. The germline gives CDR1 SGHTA, CDR2 FQGNSA.